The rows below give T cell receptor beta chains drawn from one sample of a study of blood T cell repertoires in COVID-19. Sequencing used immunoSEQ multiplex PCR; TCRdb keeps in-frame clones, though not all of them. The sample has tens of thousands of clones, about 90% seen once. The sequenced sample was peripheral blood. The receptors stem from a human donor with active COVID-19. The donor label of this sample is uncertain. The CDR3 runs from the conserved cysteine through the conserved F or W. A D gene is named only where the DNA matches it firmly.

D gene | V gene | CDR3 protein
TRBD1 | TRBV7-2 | CASSPTLQGTPYNEQFF
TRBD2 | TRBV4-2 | CASRRVGGGSTDTQYF
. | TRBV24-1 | CATFAVLYEQYF
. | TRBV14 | CASSPSQGRQGSSYNEQFF
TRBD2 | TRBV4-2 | CASSHQTSGGYEQYF
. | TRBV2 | CASNPRTSGDTQYF
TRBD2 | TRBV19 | CASSKTSGGAFDTQYF
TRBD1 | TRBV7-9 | CASTAPAGQGYEQYF
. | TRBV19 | CASSYQASSGNTIYF
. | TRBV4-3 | CASSQDYQGSYEQYF
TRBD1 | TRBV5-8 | CASSSTGVRNSPLHF
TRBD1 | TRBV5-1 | CASSLGFGTGRREQYF
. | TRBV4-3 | CASSQSASTEQYF
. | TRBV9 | CASSVADSSYEQYF
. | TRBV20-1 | CSALRGNTQYF
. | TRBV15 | CATSRQGPNYGYTF
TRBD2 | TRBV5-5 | CASSSGLADRSYNEQFF